The clone carrying this T cell receptor beta chain was seen a handful of times. Its antigen is not identified. All of the isolated RNA was reverse transcribed, so expressed TCRB transcripts were sequenced. Sequencing was performed with immunoSEQ multiplex PCR; in TCRdb, only in-frame clones are kept and a portion is missing. The table lists about 160,000 clones, under 9.5% of them singletons. This CDR3 is built from 16 residues. Trimming at V came to 5 bases and at J to 9 bases, leaving 13 bases not matched to a gene. CDR1 and CDR2 (germline): PRHDT, FYEKMQ (reference sequence). This specimen belongs to a study of beta chain features in type 1 diabetes. General study findings and limits: Within each of all four CD4+ subsets, Type 1 diabetes patients had TCRB CDR3s that were moderately but significantly shorter.

Every participating donor gave one draw, a heparinised blood sample averaging about 110 mL. Central memory, naive, regulatory and stem cell-like memory CD4+ cells were sorted by CD45RO/CCR7/CD25/CD127/CD95/CD27. The TCR sequence derives from a man younger than 35 with type 1 diabetes. The V and J genes are TRBV13 and TRBJ1-6; 7 bases agree with TRBD1. Material: central memory CD4+ T cells from blood. The CDR3 is CASSANRDRSGSPLHF. The CDR3 bases are TGTGCCAGCAGCGCTAACCGGGACAGAAGTGGTTCACCCCTCCACTTT.